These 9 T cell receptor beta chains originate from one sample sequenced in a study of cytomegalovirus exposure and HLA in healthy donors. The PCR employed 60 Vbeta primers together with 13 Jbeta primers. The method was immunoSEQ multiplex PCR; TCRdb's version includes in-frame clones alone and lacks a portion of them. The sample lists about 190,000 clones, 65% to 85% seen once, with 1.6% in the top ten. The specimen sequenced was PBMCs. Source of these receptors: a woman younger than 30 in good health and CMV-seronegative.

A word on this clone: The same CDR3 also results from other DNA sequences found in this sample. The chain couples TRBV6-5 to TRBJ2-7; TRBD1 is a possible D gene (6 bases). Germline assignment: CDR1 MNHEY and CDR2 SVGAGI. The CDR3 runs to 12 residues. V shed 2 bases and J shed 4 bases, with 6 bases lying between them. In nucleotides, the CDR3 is TGTGCCAGCAGTTACAGGGGGTACGAGCAGTACTTC. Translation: CASSYRGYEQYF.

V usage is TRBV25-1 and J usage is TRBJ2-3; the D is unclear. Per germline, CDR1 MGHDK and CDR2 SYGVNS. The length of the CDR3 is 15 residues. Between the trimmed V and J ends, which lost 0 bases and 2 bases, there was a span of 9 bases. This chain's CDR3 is CASSEYWQVTDTQYF. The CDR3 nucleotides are TGTGCCAGCAGTGAATATTGGCAGGTCACAGATACGCAGTATTTT.

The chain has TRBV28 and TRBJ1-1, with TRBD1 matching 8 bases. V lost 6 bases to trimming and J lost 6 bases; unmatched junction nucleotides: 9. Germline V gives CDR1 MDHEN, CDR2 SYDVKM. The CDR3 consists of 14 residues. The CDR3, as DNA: TGTGCCAGCAGCTTCCGGGACAGGAGCGCTGAAGCTTTCTTT. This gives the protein CASSFRDRSAEAFF. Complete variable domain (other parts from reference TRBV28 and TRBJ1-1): DVKVTQSSRYLVKRTGEKVFLECVQDMDHENMFWYRQDPGLGLRLIYFSYDVKMKEKGDIPEGYSVSREKKERFSLILESASTNQTSMYLCASSFRDRSAEAFFGQGTRLTVV.

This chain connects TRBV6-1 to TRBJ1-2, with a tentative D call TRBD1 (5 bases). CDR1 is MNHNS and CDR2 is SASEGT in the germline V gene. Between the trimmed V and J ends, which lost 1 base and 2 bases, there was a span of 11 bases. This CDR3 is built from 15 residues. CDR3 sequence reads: CASSEEGNRNYGYTF. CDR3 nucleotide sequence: TGTGCCAGCAGTGAAGAGGGTAACAGGAACTATGGCTACACCTTC.

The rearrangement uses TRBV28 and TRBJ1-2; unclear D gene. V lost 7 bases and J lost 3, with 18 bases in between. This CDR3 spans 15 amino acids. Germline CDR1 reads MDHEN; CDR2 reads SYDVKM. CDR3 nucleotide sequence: TGTGCCAGCAACATTATCCAGCGGAGGCACTATGGCTACACCTTC. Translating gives CASNIIQRRHYGYTF.

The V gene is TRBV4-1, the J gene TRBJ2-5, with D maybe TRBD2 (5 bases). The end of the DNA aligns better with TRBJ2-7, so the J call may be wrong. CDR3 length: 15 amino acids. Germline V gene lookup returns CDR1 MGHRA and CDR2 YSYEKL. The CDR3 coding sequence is TGCGCCAGCAGCCAAGATCGGGAAGGGTTGGACGAGCAGTACTTC. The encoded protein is CASSQDREGLDEQYF.

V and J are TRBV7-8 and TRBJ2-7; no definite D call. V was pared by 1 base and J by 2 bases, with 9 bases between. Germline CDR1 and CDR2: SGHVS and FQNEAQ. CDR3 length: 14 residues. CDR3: CASSLDGSTYEQYF. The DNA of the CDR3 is TGTGCCAGCAGCTTAGATGGCAGTACCTACGAGCAGTACTTC.

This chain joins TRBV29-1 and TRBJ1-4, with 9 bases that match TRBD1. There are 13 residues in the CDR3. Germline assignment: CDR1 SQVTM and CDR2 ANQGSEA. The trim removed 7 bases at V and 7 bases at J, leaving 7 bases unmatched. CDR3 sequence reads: CSGWDREGEKLFF. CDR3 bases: TGCAGCGGCTGGGACAGGGAGGGTGAAAAACTGTTTTTT.

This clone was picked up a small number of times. CDR3 protein: CASSLGHAVDNEQFF. CDR3 bases: TGTGCCAGCAGCTTAGGGCATGCGGTCGACAATGAGCAGTTCTTC. The chain joins TRBV7-6 to TRBJ2-1; D remains unclear. V lost 1 base and J 5 bases, leaving 12 bases between the germline ends. Germline loops: CDR1 SGHVS, CDR2 FNYEAQ. There are 15 residues in the CDR3.